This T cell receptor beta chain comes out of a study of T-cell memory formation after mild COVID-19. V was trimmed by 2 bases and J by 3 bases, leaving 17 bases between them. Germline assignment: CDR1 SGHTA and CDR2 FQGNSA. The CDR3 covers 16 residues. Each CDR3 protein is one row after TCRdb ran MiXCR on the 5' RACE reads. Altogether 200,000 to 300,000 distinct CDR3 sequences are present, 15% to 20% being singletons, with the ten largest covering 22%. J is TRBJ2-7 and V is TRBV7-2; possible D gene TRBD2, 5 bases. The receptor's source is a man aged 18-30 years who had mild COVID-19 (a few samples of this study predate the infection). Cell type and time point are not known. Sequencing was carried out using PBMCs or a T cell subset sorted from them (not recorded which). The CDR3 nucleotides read TGTGCCAGCAGCTTAACGGGGTTAGCCCAGCGCTACGAGCAGTACTTC. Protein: CASSLTGLAQRYEQYF.